The rows below give T cell receptor beta chains drawn from one sample of a study of identical twins. A single record per CDR3 protein comes from TCRdb applying MiXCR to the 5' RACE reads. Of hundreds of thousands of distinct CDR3 sequences in the sample, over 8.5% are singletons; the top ten hold approximately 0.89%. These data were also filed under a second study, of yellow fever vaccine responses in identical twins.

The sequenced material came from PBMCs. The source is a woman younger than 35 in good health. CDR3s include the opening cysteine and the closing phenylalanine or tryptophan. The D gene is left open where the match is weak. Rows give clone size only sometimes, using once, few, many, or a class for an expanded clone.

cdr3_aa,cdr3_nt,clone_size,d_call,v_call,j_call
CASEGTPLYNEQFF,TGTGCCTCCGAGGGGACTCCACTATACAATGAGCAGTTCTTC,.,.,TRBV2,TRBJ2-1
CSVGQGVNQPQHF,TGCAGTGTCGGGCAGGGGGTAAATCAGCCCCAGCATTTT,.,TRBD1,TRBV20-1,TRBJ1-5
CSARLRTGTNQPQHF,TGCAGTGCTAGACTCCGCACAGGAACCAATCAGCCCCAGCATTTT,.,.,TRBV20-1,TRBJ1-5
CSGPLRAAYNEQFF,TGCAGTGGCCCCCTTAGAGCGGCCTACAATGAGCAGTTCTTC,few,.,TRBV20-1,TRBJ2-1
CASTPPGGAGDTQYF,TGTGCCAGCACCCCTCCGGGGGGCGCCGGAGATACGCAGTATTTT,many,.,TRBV12-3/TRBV12-4,TRBJ2-3
CASSLGLSEQYF,TGCGCCAGCAGCTTGGGATTGTCAGAGCAGTACTTC,many,.,TRBV7-2,TRBJ2-7
CASSQEGNSYNEQFF,TGTGCCAGCAGCCAAGAGGGGAACTCCTACAATGAGCAGTTCTTC,few,.,TRBV14,TRBJ2-1
CASGLAGGRTGELFF,TGTGCCAGCGGCTTAGCGGGGGGGCGGACCGGGGAGCTGTTTTTT,few,TRBD2,TRBV12-3/TRBV12-4,TRBJ2-2
CASSVVAGGHNEQFF,TGTGCCAGCAGCGTAGTAGCGGGGGGGCACAATGAGCAGTTCTTC,.,TRBD2,TRBV9,TRBJ2-1
CASSLETGGNEQFF,TGTGCCAGCAGCTTAGAGACAGGGGGGAATGAGCAGTTCTTC,many,TRBD1,TRBV7-9,TRBJ2-1
CASSSHSGGLYYGYTF,TGTGCCAGCAGTTCCCACTCAGGGGGACTTTACTATGGCTACACCTTC,.,TRBD1,TRBV27,TRBJ1-2
CATSDPRYNEQFF,TGTGCCACCAGTGATCCCCGGTACAATGAGCAGTTCTTC,.,.,TRBV24-1,TRBJ2-1
CASSQGTEGHTQYF,TGTGCCAGCAGCCAAGGGACGGAGGGCCATACGCAGTATTTT,few,.,TRBV3-1,TRBJ2-3